A selection of T cell receptor beta chains follows, all from one sample in a study of shared clonotypes between healthy human individuals. This table comes from immunoSEQ multiplex PCR, and its TCRdb copy is limited to in-frame clones, with some not included. The table includes about 2.1 million clones, just under 95% detected once. What was sequenced was naive CD8+ T cells from PBMCs. The receptors shown here come from a man aged 18 to 30 in good health. Some clones in this sample may be carry-over from other donors' samples. Both conserved end residues are part of each CDR3. The D gene is left open where the match is weak. Only part of the rows carry a size: once, few, many, or a class if the clone is expanded.

D gene,J gene,clone size,V gene,CDR3 length,CDR3 protein,CDR3 DNA
NA,TRBJ1-2,NA,TRBV7-9,15,CASSFVTWQGYGYTF,TGTGCCAGCAGCTTCGTTACCTGGCAGGGGTATGGCTACACCTTC
NA,TRBJ2-3,NA,TRBV27,14,CASSLSVNTDTQYF,TGTGCCAGCAGTTTATCGGTCAACACAGATACGCAGTATTTT
NA,TRBJ1-2,NA,TRBV30,11,CAWRVGYGYTF,TGTGCCTGGAGGGTGGGGTATGGCTACACCTTC
NA,TRBJ2-4,NA,TRBV10-1,14,CASSESRAQNIQYF,TGCGCCAGCAGTGAGTCGAGGGCCCAAAACATTCAGTACTTC
NA,TRBJ1-4,NA,TRBV19,14,CASSVSREYGKLFF,TGTGCCAGTAGTGTGAGCAGGGAATATGGAAAACTGTTTTTT
TRBD1,TRBJ2-7,once,TRBV9,15,CASSSQGQGVYEQYF,TGTGCCAGCAGCTCTCAAGGACAGGGGGTTTACGAGCAGTACTTC
NA,TRBJ1-5,few,TRBV28,15,CASSLTLTSNQPQHF,TGTGCCAGCAGTTTGACCCTCACTAGCAATCAGCCCCAGCATTTT
NA,TRBJ2-7,NA,TRBV11-2,16,CASSLLQGPITGEQYF,TGTGCCAGCAGCTTACTCCAGGGTCCAATTACGGGGGAGCAGTACTTC
TRBD1,TRBJ2-5,NA,TRBV28,14,CASRPGGDQETQYF,TGTGCCAGCAGGCCAGGGGGCGATCAAGAGACCCAGTACTTC
TRBD1,TRBJ2-1,NA,TRBV10-3,13,CAIRGQGIDEQFF,TGTGCCATCAGGGGACAGGGAATTGATGAGCAGTTCTTC
NA,TRBJ1-4,once,TRBV7-8,11,CASSQNEKLFF,TGTGCCAGCAGCCAGAATGAAAAACTGTTTTTT
NA,TRBJ1-1,NA,TRBV4-1,18,CASSHTIGQVSGFTEAFF,TGCGCCAGCAGCCACACCATCGGCCAGGTTAGTGGTTTCACTGAAGCTTTCTTT
NA,TRBJ2-5,NA,TRBV27,16,CASGKMGIRGQETQYF,TGTGCCAGCGGGAAAATGGGTATTAGGGGCCAAGAGACCCAGTACTTC
NA,TRBJ2-7,NA,TRBV11-2,13,CASSFGGRWEQYF,TGTGCCAGCAGCTTTGGGGGGCGGTGGGAGCAGTACTTC
NA,TRBJ2-1,NA,TRBV2,16,CASSESGLDLYNEQFF,TGTGCCAGCAGTGAATCGGGACTCGATCTGTACAATGAGCAGTTCTTC
TRBD1,TRBJ1-2,NA,TRBV30,14,CAWSMTGAGVGYTF,TGTGCCTGGAGCATGACAGGGGCCGGGGTCGGCTACACCTTC
TRBD1,TRBJ1-2,NA,TRBV5-8,12,CASTGTGVTYTF,TGTGCCAGCACCGGTACAGGGGTGACCTACACCTTC
NA,TRBJ2-7,NA,TRBV19,14,CASSIVGASYEQYF,TGTGCCAGTAGTATAGTGGGAGCCTCCTACGAGCAGTACTTC
NA,TRBJ1-4,NA,TRBV28,14,CASSSNRVNDKLFF,TGTGCCAGCAGTTCGAACAGGGTAAACGACAAACTGTTTTTT
NA,TRBJ1-3,NA,TRBV19,17,CASSISPPPEERNTIYF,TGTGCCAGTAGTATTAGTCCCCCACCGGAGGAAAGGAACACCATATATTTT
NA,TRBJ1-1,NA,TRBV5-8,12,CASSLWFPEAFF,TGTGCCAGCAGCTTATGGTTCCCTGAAGCTTTCTTT
NA,TRBJ2-5,NA,TRBV18,13,CASSPPVGETQYF,TGTGCCAGCTCACCACCAGTGGGAGAGACCCAGTACTTC
NA,TRBJ1-1,NA,TRBV4-1,14,CASSPTPGNTEAFF,TGCGCCAGCAGCCCAACCCCAGGGAACACTGAAGCTTTCTTT